Listed here is a single T cell receptor (beta chain). Its antigen has not been determined. The record has no base qualities; no much larger clone is one base away. This entry is derived from a study of STAT3 mutations in large granular lymphocyte leukemia (dated by TCRdb to about 2019). For the wider study: Roughly half of the T-LGLL patients who were sequenced longitudinally carried canonical activating STAT3 mutations. A couple of patients with natural killer LGL leukemia were also sequenced longitudinally as controls within the study. One or more immunosuppressive therapy regimens were given to more than half of T-LGLL patients, and hematologic response was seen in 40% of the treated patients. From an initial cohort of 200 to 250 LGL patients, eighteen representative T-LGLL cases were selected for longitudinal TCRbeta and STAT3 sequencing. To reconstruct clonal hierarchy and dynamics, serial deep sequencing of TCRbeta CDR3 and STAT3 was performed in patients with T-cell large granular lymphocyte leukemia. Patients were sequenced at roughly 4.1 time points on average, with the number of samplings per patient ranging from 2 to 8.

An Illumina MiSeq was used to sequence the TCRbeta libraries, yielding an average of about 42,000 productive templates per sample. TCRbeta CDR3 libraries were generated with the immunoSEQ assay using multiplex PCR amplification. In the original analysis: Repertoire diversity was calculated as previously defined, and values close to 0 indicated extremely monoclonal samples. TCRdb re-hosts the immuneACCESS table, in-frame sequences only. Its copies lack some clones; in the studies checked, an unresolved V gene accounts for under half of them, and the cause for the rest is not known. V, J and clone size were drawn from that table, and D and trimming were deduced from the DNA. The sample includes about 9,300 clones, with more than 75% observed a single time. The ten largest account for approximately 88% of the sample. The same DNA, extracted from blood mononuclear cells, served for both the TCR sequencing and the STAT3 sequencing.

Broad study findings and their caveats: TCR clonotype switching after therapy was seen in about 35% of the 18 patients, with all newly emerging clones being STAT3 wild type. The linking of therapy response to changes in TCR clonal burden was complicated by variable intervals between samplings and differing treatment regimens. Because codominant clonotypes persisted in some patients, a small but highly pathogenic clone may have been missed. Several patients had a dominant TCR clone burden greater than the STAT3 mutant burden, which suggests that the STAT3 mutation arose secondarily within a clone that had already expanded. Because no samples were available when a clone first appeared, clonal expansion had to be inferred from samplings taken at other points. Every T-LGLL patient showed at least one immunodominant TCRbeta clonotype, and about half showed multiple immunodominant subclonotypes.

From the germline V gene, CDR1 is KGHSH and CDR2 is LQKENI. Measured from the cysteine to the phenylalanine, the CDR3 is 16 residues long. Kept here is only the CDR3 DNA, which spans 48 bases and is read in frame from base 1. The germline V end is reduced by 4 bases and the J end by 5 bases; junction bases left unmatched: 11. In this chain, TRBV18 is recombined with TRBJ2-5; 9 central nucleotides agree with TRBD1. The clonotype comes from an elderly man with T-cell large granular lymphocyte leukemia. Some clones in this sample may be carry-over from other donors' samples. The age is the age at diagnosis. The sequencing input was peripheral blood mononuclear cells. The CDR3 has the sequence CASSQKQGAFGETQYF. The nucleotide sequence is TGTGCCAGCTCACAAAAACAGGGGGCGTTTGGGGAGACCCAGTACTTC.